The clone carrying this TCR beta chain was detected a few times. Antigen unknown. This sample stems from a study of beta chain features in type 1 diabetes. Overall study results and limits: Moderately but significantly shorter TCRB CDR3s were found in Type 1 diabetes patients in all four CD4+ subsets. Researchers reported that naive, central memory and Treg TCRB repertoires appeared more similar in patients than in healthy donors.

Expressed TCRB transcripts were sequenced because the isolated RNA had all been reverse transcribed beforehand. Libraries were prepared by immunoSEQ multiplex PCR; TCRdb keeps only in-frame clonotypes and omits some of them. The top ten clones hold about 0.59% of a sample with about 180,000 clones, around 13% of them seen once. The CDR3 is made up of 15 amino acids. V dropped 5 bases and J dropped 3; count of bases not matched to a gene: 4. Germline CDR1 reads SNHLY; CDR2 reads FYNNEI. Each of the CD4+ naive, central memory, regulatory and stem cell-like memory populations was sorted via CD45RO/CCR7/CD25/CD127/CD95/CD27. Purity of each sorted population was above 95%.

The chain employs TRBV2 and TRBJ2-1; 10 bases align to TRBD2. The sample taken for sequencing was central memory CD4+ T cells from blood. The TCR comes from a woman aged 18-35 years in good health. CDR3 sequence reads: CASSRSSGSYNEQFF. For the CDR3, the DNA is TGTGCCAGCAGTCGGTCTAGCGGGAGCTACAATGAGCAGTTCTTC.